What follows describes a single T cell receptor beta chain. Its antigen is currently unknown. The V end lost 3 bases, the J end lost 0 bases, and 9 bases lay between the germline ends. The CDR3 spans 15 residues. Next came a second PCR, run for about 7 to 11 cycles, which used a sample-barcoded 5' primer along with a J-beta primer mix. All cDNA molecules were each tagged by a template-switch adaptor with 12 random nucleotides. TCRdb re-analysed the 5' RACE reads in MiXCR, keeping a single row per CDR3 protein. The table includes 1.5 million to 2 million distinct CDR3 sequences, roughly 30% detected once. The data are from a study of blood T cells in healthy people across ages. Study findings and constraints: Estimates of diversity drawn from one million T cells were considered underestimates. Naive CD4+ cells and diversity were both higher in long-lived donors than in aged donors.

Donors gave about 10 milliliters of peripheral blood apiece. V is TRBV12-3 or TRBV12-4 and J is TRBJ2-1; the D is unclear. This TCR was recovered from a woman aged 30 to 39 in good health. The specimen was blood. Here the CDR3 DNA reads TGTGCCAGCAGTTTGGAAGGCCTCTCCTACAATGAGCAGTTCTTC. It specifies CASSLEGLSYNEQFF.